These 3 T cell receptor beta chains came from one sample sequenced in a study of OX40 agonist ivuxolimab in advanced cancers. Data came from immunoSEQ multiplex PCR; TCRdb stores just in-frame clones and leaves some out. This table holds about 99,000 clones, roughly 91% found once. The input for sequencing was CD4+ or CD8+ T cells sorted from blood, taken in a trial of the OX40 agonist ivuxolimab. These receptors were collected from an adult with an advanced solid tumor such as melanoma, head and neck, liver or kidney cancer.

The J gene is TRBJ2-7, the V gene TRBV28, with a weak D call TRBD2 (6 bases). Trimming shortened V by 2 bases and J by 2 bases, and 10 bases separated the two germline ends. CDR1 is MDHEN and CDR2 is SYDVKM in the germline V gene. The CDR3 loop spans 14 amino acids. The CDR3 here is CASSLGGIAYEQYF. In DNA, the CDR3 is TGTGCCAGCAGTTTAGGAGGGATAGCCTACGAGCAGTACTTC.

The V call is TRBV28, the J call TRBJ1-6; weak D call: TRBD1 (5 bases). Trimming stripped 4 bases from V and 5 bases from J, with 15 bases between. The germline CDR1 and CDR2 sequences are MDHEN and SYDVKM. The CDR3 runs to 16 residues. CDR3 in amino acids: CASSSPGQGHNSPLHF. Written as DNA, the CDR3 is TGTGCCAGCAGTTCTCCCGGGCAGGGTCATAATTCACCCCTCCACTTT.

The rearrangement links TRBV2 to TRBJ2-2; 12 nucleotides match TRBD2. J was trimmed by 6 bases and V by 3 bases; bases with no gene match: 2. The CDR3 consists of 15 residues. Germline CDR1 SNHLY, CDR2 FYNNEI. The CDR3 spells CASSELAGGPGELFF. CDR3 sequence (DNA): TGTGCCAGCAGTGAGCTAGCGGGAGGGCCCGGGGAGCTGTTTTTT. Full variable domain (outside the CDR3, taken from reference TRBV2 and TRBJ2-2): EPEVTQTPSHQVTQMGQEVILRCVPISNHLYFYWYRQILGQKVEFLVSFYNNEISEKSEIFDDQFSVERPDGSNFTLKIRSTKLEDSAMYFCASSELAGGPGELFFGEGSRLTVL.